Below, one T cell receptor (beta chain) is given with its context. Its recognized antigen is unknown. No much larger clone is present one base from it, and per-base qualities are unavailable. Each donor gave one peripheral blood draw, averaging approximately 0.12 L, which was collected into heparinised tubes. Naive, central memory, regulatory and stem cell-like memory CD4+ T cells were sorted on a BD FACSAria II using a panel including CD45RO, CCR7, CD25, CD127, CD95 and CD27. All sorted populations exceeded 98% purity. PBMCs were separated immediately by Lymphoprep density gradient centrifugation and were stained directly, without being cultured. So that batch effects would be minimized, each experiment stained and sorted samples in pairs, pairing one healthy donor with one patient. The germline V gene supplies CDR1 MGHDK and CDR2 SYGVNS. Reading from cysteine to phenylalanine, the CDR3 counts 11 amino acids. Just the 33-base CDR3 DNA is kept, in frame starting at base 1. V lost 7 bases and J lost 3 bases; the stretch between them is 3 bases long.

All of the isolated RNA was reverse transcribed with the High Capacity cDNA Reverse Transcription Kit, so expressed TCRB transcripts were sequenced. Naive, central memory and regulatory T cell samples underwent deep immunoSEQ sequencing, averaging roughly 3.4 million total reads per sample. Sorted cells were lysed in RLT buffer and RNA was extracted with DNase-treated RNeasy Micro or Mini kits, depending on cell number. To prevent cross-contamination, each cell subset was processed individually, whereas patient and healthy donor samples were processed jointly. The immunoSEQ multiplex PCR was used to amplify TCRB sequences from cDNA, yielding 87-bp fragments that span the CDR3 region. The amplicons were sequenced using the Illumina HiSeq platform. The original pipeline was this. PCR bias was corrected computationally using synthetic template baselines, and reads within Hamming distance 2 were collapsed, with unmergeable singletons discarded. By aligning reads against IMGT, V, D and J genes, CDR3 length, and insertions or deletions at six rearrangement sites were assigned. Within each subset, clonotype counts were normalized to the number of sorted cells before true diversity and Gini coefficients were calculated with the tcR R package. Repertoire sharing was quantified using the overlap coefficient calculated on TCRB nucleotide sequences. As a proxy for the pre-selection repertoire, out-of-frame TCRB sequences from naive cells were analyzed. The source is immuneACCESS, and TCRdb retained only in-frame sequences with V and J called. Part of the clones is not carried over; for the studies checked, unresolved V genes explain less than half of this, and the remainder is unexplained. That table furnishes V, J and clone size, whereas the DNA furnished D and trimming. For this sample there are around 240,000 clones; roughly 9.6% appear just once. Together, the top ten hold just under 0.035% of the sample.

This sample stems from a study of beta chain features in type 1 diabetes (dated by TCRdb to 2017 to 2018). In terms of the full investigation: Mean age, gender distribution, total cell number and subset yield did not differ between patients and healthy donors. Across all samples, approximately 98,000,000 sorted cells were examined, and cell number per subset correlated strongly with RNA yield. Naive and central memory subsets were obtained from all 30 or so donors, but regulatory and stem cell-like memory subsets were isolated from only 8 patients and roughly 8 healthy donors. In the study, TCRB repertoires of sorted circulating CD4+ T cell subsets from recently diagnosed type 1 diabetes patients were compared with those of matched healthy donors. The research as a whole found: Because cDNA rather than genomic DNA was sequenced, highly expressing activated cells could have been over-represented, although no difference in activation and CD3 levels was found between groups. PCR may preferentially amplify shorter templates, but because patient and control samples were amplified and corrected together, any resulting skew would affect both groups equally. Because the HLA sub-analyses included only small numbers of individuals, any influence of HLA type on TCRB rearrangement was left unresolved. Naive, central memory and regulatory TCRB repertoires appeared more similar among patients than among healthy donors. At VDJ recombination sites, patients with type 1 diabetes made fewer insertions and deleted more nucleotides, a pattern implying thymic rearrangement abnormalities. In all four CD4+ subsets, TCRB CDR3 length was moderately but significantly shorter in type 1 diabetes patients.

Sequenced sample: naive CD4+ T cells from blood. The cell subset or site label here, explained by the study, means: true naive CD4+ T cells. This receptor was obtained from a woman aged 18-30 years in good health. The chain is encoded by TRBV25-1 joined to TRBJ2-2, with the D gene not confidently named. CDR3 sequence: CASTYTGELFF. The sequence in DNA is TGTGCCAGCACCTACACCGGGGAGCTGTTTTTT.